The 24 T cell receptor beta chains reported below all come from one sample, sequenced in a study of T cell responses to AZD1222 COVID-19 vaccine. Using immunoSEQ multiplex PCR, the repertoire was profiled, and TCRdb retains in-frame clones only, with some absent. In the table there are over 85,000 clones, around 88% of which are singletons. The material was peripheral blood, obtained on day 0 of AZD1222 vaccination. Every receptor here comes from an adult in good health.

The rearrangement links TRBV6-5 to TRBJ2-1; either TRBD1 or TRBD2 may supply D (5 bases each). Germline V lookup: CDR1 MNHEY, CDR2 SVGAGI. The CDR3 consists of 11 residues. Trimming left V 6 bases short and J 15 bases short, with 15 bases between. This chain's CDR3 is CASRLGVSGFF. DNA for the CDR3: TGTGCCAGCAGACTGGGGGTTAGTGGGTTCTTC.

This clone came up once. The chain is built from TRBV5-6 and TRBJ2-3; a weak D match, TRBD2 (5 bases). Germline values: CDR1 SGHDT, CDR2 YYEEEE. The germline V and J ends were trimmed by 0 bases and 3 bases, with 11 bases remaining between them. CDR3 length equals 15 residues. In nucleotides, the CDR3 is TGTGCCAGCAGCTTGGGAGGGATAACGACAGATACGCAGTATTTT. Translation: CASSLGGITTDTQYF.

The chain combines TRBV24-1 with TRBJ1-1; TRBD1 aligns across 7 bases. This CDR3 has 15 amino acids. Losses at the gene ends were 2 bases for V and 1 base for J; bases not matched to a gene: 3. CDR1 is KGHDR, CDR2 SFDVKD, per germline. CDR3 coding DNA: TGTGCCACCAGTGATTCCGCAGGGGGGAACACTGAAGCTTTCTTT. Its protein is CATSDSAGGNTEAFF.

The chain employs TRBV7-2 and TRBJ2-1; no clear D. The CDR3 runs 12 residues. Trimming shortened V by 6 bases and J by 2 bases, and 5 bases separated the two germline ends. The germline V gene has CDR1 SGHTA and CDR2 FQGNSA. The CDR3 here is CASRSPYNEQFF. CDR3 bases: TGTGCCAGCAGGTCTCCCTACAATGAGCAGTTCTTC. Combining the CDR3 with reference TRBV7-2 and TRBJ2-1 gives the whole variable domain GAGVSQSPSNKVTEKGKDVELRCDPISGHTALYWYRQSLGQGLEFLIYFQGNSAPDKSGLPSDRFSAERTGGSVSTLTIQRTQQEDSAVYLCASRSPYNEQFFGPGTRLTVL.

The V and J genes are TRBV28 and TRBJ2-7; D is unresolved. Germline loops: CDR1 MDHEN, CDR2 SYDVKM. The CDR3 totals 11 residues. The germline V and J ends were trimmed by 3 bases and 3 bases, with 3 bases remaining between them. The CDR3 DNA reads as TGTGCCAGCAGTTTCTACTACGAGCAGTACTTC. Translated: CASSFYYEQYF.

This clone was detected a few times. The rearrangement links TRBV10-3 to TRBJ1-1, with TRBD1 as a possible D gene (6 bases). The CDR3 consists of 13 residues. CDR1 and CDR2 from the germline V gene are ENHRY and SYGVKD. V shed 8 bases and J shed 6 bases, with 16 bases lying between them. The CDR3 sequence: CAIREGGEAEAFF. CDR3 bases: TGTGCCATCCGGGAGGGGGGGGAAGCTGAAGCTTTCTTT.

The chain carries TRBV7-9 and TRBJ1-5; D unresolved. Trimming shortened V by 3 bases and J by 7 bases, and 10 bases separated the two germline ends. CDR1 and CDR2 from the germline V gene are SEHNR and FQNEAQ (reference sequence). The CDR3 extends over 13 amino acids. CDR3 region: CASSLPSGQPQHF. As DNA, the CDR3 is TGTGCCAGCAGCTTGCCGTCGGGGCAGCCCCAGCATTTT.

The chain recombines TRBV28 with TRBJ1-1; a possible D gene is TRBD1 (5 bases). Trimming pared 3 bases from V and 4 bases from J, leaving 9 bases between. The CDR3 length is 13 residues. Germline CDR1 and CDR2: MDHEN and SYDVKM. CDR3 sequence: CASSFVGVTEAFF. The DNA for the CDR3 is TGTGCCAGCAGTTTTGTGGGGGTCACTGAAGCTTTCTTT.

The chain is built from TRBV7-6 and TRBJ2-3; D call uncertain. The CDR3 sequence is 15 residues long. CDR1 is SGHVS, CDR2 FNYEAQ, per germline. The germline V and J ends were trimmed by 0 bases and 2 bases, with 9 bases remaining between them. CDR3 nucleotides: TGTGCCAGCAGCTTAGCAGGGTCCCTCACAGATACGCAGTATTTT. This translates into CASSLAGSLTDTQYF.

The V and J genes are TRBV12-3 or TRBV12-4 and TRBJ1-4; 9 bases are a match to TRBD1. The V segment lost 3 bases and the J segment 10 bases; nucleotides outside the gene matches: 3. This CDR3 has 13 amino acids. The CDR3 spells CASSFEDRGKLFF. The CDR3 DNA reads as TGTGCCAGCAGTTTTGAGGACAGGGGAAAACTGTTTTTT.

In its sample, this clone was seen a few times. Other DNA sequences in the sample encode the same CDR3. This chain joins TRBV7-2 and TRBJ2-7, with 11 bases lining up with TRBD2. Unmatched junction bases numbered 0, after V lost 2 bases and J lost 3 bases. The CDR3 covers 14 residues. CDR1 is SGHTA, CDR2 FQGNSA, per germline. The DNA for the CDR3 is TGTGCCAGCAGCTTAACTAGCGGGGGCTACGAGCAGTACTTC. It specifies CASSLTSGGYEQYF.

The V call is TRBV7-2, the J call TRBJ2-5, with a weak D call TRBD2 (6 bases). Germline assignment: CDR1 SGHTA and CDR2 FQGNSA. The CDR3 is made up of 14 amino acids. The V end was cut by 7 bases, the J end by 5 bases, with 17 bases between. For the CDR3, the DNA is TGTGCCAGCACCCAATACGGGGGTACGGAGACCCAGTACTTC. The encoded protein is CASTQYGGTETQYF. The complete variable domain, with remaining parts taken from reference TRBV7-2 and TRBJ2-5, reads GAGVSQSPSNKVTEKGKDVELRCDPISGHTALYWYRQSLGQGLEFLIYFQGNSAPDKSGLPSDRFSAERTGGSVSTLTIQRTQQEDSAVYLCASTQYGGTETQYFGPGTRLLVL.

The rearrangement uses TRBV6-5 and TRBJ1-2; D unresolved. Germline-derived CDR1 and CDR2 are MNHEY and SVGAGI. With 6 bases removed from V and 8 bases from J, the gap between germline ends came to 19 bases. The CDR3 is 14 residues long. CDR3 nucleotide sequence: TGTGCCAGCAGCCCCGGGCCTCACTCGGGCGGCTACACCTTC. As protein: CASSPGPHSGGYTF.

The chain is built from TRBV18 and TRBJ1-2; D gene ambiguous. The V gene's germline CDR1 is KGHSH and CDR2 LQKENI. V was clipped by 3 bases and J by 0 bases, with 11 bases between them. The CDR3 sequence is 15 residues long. The DNA for the CDR3 is TGTGCCAGCTCACCGGAGTCGGGGACTAACTATGGCTACACCTTC. Protein sequence: CASSPESGTNYGYTF.

The CDR3 spells CASSVQGNAEQYF. The CDR3 nucleotides are TGTGCCAGCAGTGTTCAGGGTAACGCCGAGCAGTACTTC. The chain combines TRBV2 with TRBJ2-7; perhaps TRBD1 as D (5 bases). The germline V gene encodes CDR1 SNHLY and CDR2 FYNNEI. Trimming pared 4 bases from V and 6 bases from J, leaving 13 bases between. The CDR3 is made up of 13 amino acids.

The V call is TRBV7-9, the J call TRBJ1-4; weak D call: TRBD1 (5 bases). The V end was cut by 4 bases, the J end by 10 bases, with 13 bases between. The CDR3 has 13 amino acids. Germline-derived CDR1 and CDR2 are SEHNR and FQNEAQ (reference sequence). In nucleotides, the CDR3 is TGTGCCAGCAGCTACCCGGGGGGAGGAAAACTGTTTTTT. The encoded protein is CASSYPGGGKLFF.

This clone was detected only once. The chain joins TRBV19 to TRBJ2-2, with 8 bases lining up with TRBD1. The CDR3 length is 14 residues. Germline CDR1 LNHDA, CDR2 SQIVND (reference sequence). The J segment lost 1 base and the V segment lost 7 bases, leaving 2 bases of the junction unmatched. CDR3 DNA: TGTGCCAGTACTGACAGGGGGAACACCGGGGAGCTGTTTTTT. Translation: CASTDRGNTGELFF. Looking up the rest from reference TRBV19 and TRBJ2-2 gives the full variable domain: DGGITQSPKYLFRKEGQNVTLSCEQNLNHDAMYWYRQDPGQGLRLIYYSQIVNDFQKGDIAEGYSVSREKKESFPLTVTSAQKNPTAFYLCASTDRGNTGELFFGEGSRLTVL.

The chain employs TRBV5-1 and TRBJ2-2; maybe TRBD1 (5 bases). The CDR3 consists of 13 residues. V gave up 5 bases and J gave up 5 bases, with 10 bases separating them. CDR1 is SGHRS and CDR2 is YFSETQ in the germline V gene. The chain's CDR3 is CASRQGVTGELFF. In DNA form, the CDR3 reads TGCGCCAGCAGACAAGGGGTGACCGGGGAGCTGTTTTTT.

The chain links TRBV9 to TRBJ1-2; possible D gene TRBD1, 6 bases. The CDR3 is made up of 14 amino acids. Trimming took off 3 bases at V and 1 base at J, with 10 bases between the two ends. Germline V CDR1 and CDR2: SGDLS, YYNGEE. The CDR3 spells CASSGDTRNYGYTF. In DNA form, the CDR3 reads TGTGCCAGCAGCGGGGACACTCGTAACTATGGCTACACCTTC.

The rearrangement links TRBV7-9 to TRBJ1-3; D is perhaps TRBD1 (6 bases). Trimming took off 5 bases at V and 4 bases at J, with 12 bases between the two ends. Germline V gives CDR1 SEHNR, CDR2 FQNEAQ (reference sequence). This CDR3 contains 14 residues. The CDR3 nucleotides read TGTGCCAGCAGCGATACAGGGTTGGGAAACACCATATATTTT. Its translation: CASSDTGLGNTIYF.

CDR3 residues: CASSLRGQVTGELFF. The CDR3 bases are TGTGCCAGCAGTTTAAGGGGGCAGGTCACCGGGGAGCTGTTTTTT. V gene TRBV7-9 combines with J gene TRBJ2-2; TRBD1 matches at 7 bases. This CDR3 spans 15 amino acids. Unmatched junction bases numbered 8, after V lost 6 bases and J lost 4 bases. Germline assignment: CDR1 SEHNR and CDR2 FQNEAQ (reference sequence).

The chain links TRBV2 to TRBJ1-2; D is perhaps TRBD1 (5 bases). CDR3 length: 13 amino acids. Trimming cost V 5 bases and J 4 bases, with 11 bases left between them. CDR1 is SNHLY and CDR2 is FYNNEI in the germline V gene. The CDR3 sequence: CASSPRVGYGYTF. CDR3 bases: TGTGCCAGCAGTCCCAGGGTCGGCTATGGCTACACCTTC.

The table lists this clone with a count of one. V is TRBV5-1 and J is TRBJ2-7; D possibly corresponds to TRBD2 (5 bases). Germline CDR1 is SGHRS and CDR2 is YFSETQ. The CDR3 spans 12 residues. Trimming pared 4 bases from V and 4 bases from J, leaving 9 bases between. CDR3 region: CASSPRGYEQYF. Here the CDR3 DNA reads TGCGCCAGCAGCCCCCGCGGGTACGAGCAGTACTTC.

The rearrangement uses TRBV7-2 and TRBJ2-7; 7 positions match TRBD1. Per the germline V gene, CDR1 is SGHTA and CDR2 is FQGNSA. The ends lost 5 bases at V and 2 bases at J; junction bases unmatched: 9. The CDR3 has 15 residues. In DNA form, the CDR3 reads TGTGCCAGCAGCCAGAGGTGGACAGGCCCCTACGAGCAGTACTTC. Amino acids: CASSQRWTGPYEQYF.